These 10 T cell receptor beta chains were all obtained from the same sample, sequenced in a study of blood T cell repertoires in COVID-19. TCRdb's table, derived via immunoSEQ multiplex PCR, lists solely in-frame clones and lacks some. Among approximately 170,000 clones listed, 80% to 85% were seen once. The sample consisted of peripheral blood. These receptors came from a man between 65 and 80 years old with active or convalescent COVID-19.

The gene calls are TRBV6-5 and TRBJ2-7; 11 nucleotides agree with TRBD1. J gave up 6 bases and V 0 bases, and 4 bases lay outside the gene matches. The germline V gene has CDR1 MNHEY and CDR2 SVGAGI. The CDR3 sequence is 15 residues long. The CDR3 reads CASSYSGTGGGEQYF. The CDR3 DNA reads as TGTGCCAGCAGTTACTCTGGGACAGGGGGTGGCGAGCAGTACTTC.

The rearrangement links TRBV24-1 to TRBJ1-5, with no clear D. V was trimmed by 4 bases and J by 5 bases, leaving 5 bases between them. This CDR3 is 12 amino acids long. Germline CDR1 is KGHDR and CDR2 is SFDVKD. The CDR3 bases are TGTGCCACCAGTGACCCATATCAGCCCCAGCATTTT. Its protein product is CATSDPYQPQHF.

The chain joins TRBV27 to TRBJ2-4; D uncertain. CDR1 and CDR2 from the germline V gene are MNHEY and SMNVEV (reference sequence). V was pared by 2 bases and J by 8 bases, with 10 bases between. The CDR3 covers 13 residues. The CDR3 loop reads CASSLRVRDIQYF. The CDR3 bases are TGTGCCAGCAGTTTACGGGTCAGAGACATTCAGTACTTC.

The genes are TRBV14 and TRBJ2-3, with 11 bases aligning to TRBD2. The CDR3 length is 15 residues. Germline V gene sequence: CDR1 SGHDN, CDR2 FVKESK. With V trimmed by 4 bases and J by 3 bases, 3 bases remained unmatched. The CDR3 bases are TGTGCCAGCAGCCGTTGGACTAGCGGGACAGATACGCAGTATTTT. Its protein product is CASSRWTSGTDTQYF.

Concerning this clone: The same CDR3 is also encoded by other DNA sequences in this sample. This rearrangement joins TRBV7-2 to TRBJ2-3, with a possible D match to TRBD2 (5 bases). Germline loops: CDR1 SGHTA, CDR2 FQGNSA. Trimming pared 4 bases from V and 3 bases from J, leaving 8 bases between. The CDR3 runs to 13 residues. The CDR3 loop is CASSSRLTDTQYF. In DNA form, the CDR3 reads TGTGCCAGCAGCTCCAGACTAACAGATACGCAGTATTTT.

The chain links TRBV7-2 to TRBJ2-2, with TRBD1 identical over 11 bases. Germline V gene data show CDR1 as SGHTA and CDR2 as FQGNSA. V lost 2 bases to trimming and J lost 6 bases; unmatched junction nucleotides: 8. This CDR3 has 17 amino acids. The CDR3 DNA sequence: TGTGCCAGCAGCTTAAAAGGACAGGGGGCGGCGGCCGGGGAGCTGTTTTTT. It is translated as CASSLKGQGAAAGELFF.

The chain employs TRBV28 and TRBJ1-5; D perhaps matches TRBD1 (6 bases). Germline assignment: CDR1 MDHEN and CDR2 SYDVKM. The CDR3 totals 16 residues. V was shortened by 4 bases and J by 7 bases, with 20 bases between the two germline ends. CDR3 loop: CASSSWGGGSGQPQHF. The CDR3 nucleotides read TGTGCCAGCAGTTCCTGGGGAGGGGGTTCAGGGCAGCCCCAGCATTTT.

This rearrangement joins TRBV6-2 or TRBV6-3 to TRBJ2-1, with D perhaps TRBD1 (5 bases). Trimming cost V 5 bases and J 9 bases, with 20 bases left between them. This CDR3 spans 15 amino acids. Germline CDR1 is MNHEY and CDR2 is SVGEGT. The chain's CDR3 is CASSRQSPANGEQFF. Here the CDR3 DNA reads TGTGCCAGCAGTAGACAGTCGCCAGCCAACGGTGAGCAGTTCTTC.

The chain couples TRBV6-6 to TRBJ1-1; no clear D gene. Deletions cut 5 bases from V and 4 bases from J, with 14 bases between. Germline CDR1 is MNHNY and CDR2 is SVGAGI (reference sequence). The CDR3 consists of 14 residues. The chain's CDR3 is CASSVSGLGTEAFF. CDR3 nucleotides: TGTGCCAGCAGTGTCAGCGGGTTGGGCACTGAAGCTTTCTTT.

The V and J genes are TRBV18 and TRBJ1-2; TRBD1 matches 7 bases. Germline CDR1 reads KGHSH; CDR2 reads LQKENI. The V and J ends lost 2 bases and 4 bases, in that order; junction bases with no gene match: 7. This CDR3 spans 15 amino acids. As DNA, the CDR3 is TGTGCCAGCTCACCATCGGGGGACAGCGGCTATGGCTACACCTTC. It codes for CASSPSGDSGYGYTF.